This record concerns one T cell receptor (beta chain) sequence. Its target is not known. The PCR employed 60 Vbeta primers together with 13 Jbeta primers. Clones were sequenced by immunoSEQ multiplex PCR, and TCRdb holds only the in-frame ones, with some missing. The sample lists some 100,000 clones; more than 65% were seen once. The source of the sample is a study of cytomegalovirus exposure and HLA in healthy donors. Study results and limitations: In a later analysis, around 18,000 TCR beta sequences were associated with HLA alleles at 0.05 false discovery rate.

The sample comprised PBMCs. The clonotype was recovered from a man in his forties in good health and CMV-seropositive.

DNA for the CDR3: TGTGCCAGCAGCTTACTGGCAGGGGGTGAAGCTTTCTTT. Protein sequence: CASSLLAGGEAFF. The chain employs TRBV11-3 and TRBJ1-1; the match to TRBD1 covers 7 bases. The CDR3 contains 13 residues. The junction had 4 bases not matched to a gene; V was cut back by 2 bases and J by 7 bases. Germline V CDR1 and CDR2: SGHNT, YENEEA.